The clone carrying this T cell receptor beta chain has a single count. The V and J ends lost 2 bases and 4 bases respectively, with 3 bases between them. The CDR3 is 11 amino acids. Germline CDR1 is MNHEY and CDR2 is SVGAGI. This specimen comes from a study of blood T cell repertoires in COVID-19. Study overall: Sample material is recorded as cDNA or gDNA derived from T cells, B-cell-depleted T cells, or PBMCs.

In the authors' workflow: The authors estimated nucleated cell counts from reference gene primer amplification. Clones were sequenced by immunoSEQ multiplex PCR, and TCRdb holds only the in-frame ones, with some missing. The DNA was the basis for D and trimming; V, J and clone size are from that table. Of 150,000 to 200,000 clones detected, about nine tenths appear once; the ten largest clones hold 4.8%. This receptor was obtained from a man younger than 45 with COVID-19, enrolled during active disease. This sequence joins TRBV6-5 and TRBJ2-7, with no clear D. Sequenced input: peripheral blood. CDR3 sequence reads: CASSYLYEQYF. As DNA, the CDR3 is TGTGCCAGCAGTTACCTTTACGAGCAGTACTTC.